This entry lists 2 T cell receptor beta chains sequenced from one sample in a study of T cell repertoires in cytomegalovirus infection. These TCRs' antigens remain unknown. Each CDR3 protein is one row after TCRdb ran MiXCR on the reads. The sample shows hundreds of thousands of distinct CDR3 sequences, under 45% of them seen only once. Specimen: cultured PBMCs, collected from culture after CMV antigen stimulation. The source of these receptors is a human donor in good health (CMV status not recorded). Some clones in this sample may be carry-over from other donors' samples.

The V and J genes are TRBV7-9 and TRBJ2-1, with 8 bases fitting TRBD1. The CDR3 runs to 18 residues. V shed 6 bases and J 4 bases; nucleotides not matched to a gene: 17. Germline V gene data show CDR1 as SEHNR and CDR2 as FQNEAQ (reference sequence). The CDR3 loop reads CASRMTGVEWFSYNEQFF. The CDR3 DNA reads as TGTGCCAGCAGGATGACAGGGGTTGAATGGTTTTCGTACAATGAGCAGTTCTTC.

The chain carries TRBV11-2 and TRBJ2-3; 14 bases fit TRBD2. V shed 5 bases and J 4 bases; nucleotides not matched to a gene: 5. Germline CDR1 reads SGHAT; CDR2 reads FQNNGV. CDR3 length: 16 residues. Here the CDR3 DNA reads TGTGCCAGCAGCGAGACTAGCGGGAGGGCCTCAGATACGCAGTATTTT. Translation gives CASSETSGRASDTQYF.